The table lists the clone carrying this T cell receptor beta chain with a count of one. V lost 6 bases and J lost 9, with 14 bases in between. The CDR3 is 12 residues long. In germline, CDR1 is MDHEN, CDR2 SYDVKM. Authors' processing steps: By means of reference gene primer amplification, nucleated cell counts were estimated. The repertoire was sequenced with immunoSEQ multiplex PCR; TCRdb's copy has only in-frame clones and lacks some. From that table come the V and J calls and clone size; the DNA was used to work out D and trimming. The table has 100,000 to 150,000 clones, around 91% seen once. The data derive from a study of blood T cell repertoires in COVID-19. Background on the study: Collection of acute and convalescent COVID-19 samples took place in the United States, Italy and Spain. Nucleic acid was either cDNA or gDNA, and it came from T cells, B-cell-depleted T cells, or PBMCs.

This TCR came from a man between 65 and 80 years old with active or convalescent COVID-19. The sample consisted of peripheral blood. The chain combines TRBV28 with TRBJ1-1, with a weak D call TRBD1 (6 bases). In DNA, the CDR3 is TGTGCCAGCAGCCGCGGGGGGGGCAAAGCTTTCTTT. Its translation: CASSRGGGKAFF.